Given below is one TCR beta chain in context. The data were taken from a study of sequential checkpoint blockade in melanoma. Overall study context: Arm A got nivolumab then ipilimumab; arm B the reverse, 1:1. Each arm's sequence ended with maintenance nivolumab.

Indicated treatment: randomized to nivolumab then ipilimumab (arm A) or the reverse (arm B). Patients had received no earlier DNA-damaging chemotherapy. Sorted cells were live CD3+CD8+, lacking CD19 and CD56, from PBMCs. Using immunoSEQ multiplex PCR, the repertoire was profiled, and TCRdb retains in-frame clones only, with some absent. The sample shows thousands of clones, around 50% of them seen only once. The V and J ends lost 0 bases and 3 bases respectively, with 9 bases between them. The germline V gene encodes CDR1 MNHEY and CDR2 SVGAGI. The CDR3 covers 14 residues. The chain has TRBV6-5 and TRBJ2-7; D is possibly TRBD1 (5 bases). This clonotype was sampled from a human donor with melanoma. The source material was CD8+ T cells sorted from blood (inferred from file names), sampled from a patient given nivolumab and ipilimumab in sequence. CDR3 DNA sequence: TGTGCCAGCAGTTACTCTAGCAGGGACTACGAGCAGTACTTC. Translating gives CASSYSSRDYEQYF.